The 11 T cell receptor beta chains presented below share a single source sample, sequenced in a study of blood T cell repertoires in COVID-19. Clones were read by immunoSEQ multiplex PCR, and TCRdb kept only the in-frame ones, dropping some. The table has roughly 200,000 clones, around four fifths seen once; the top ten hold about 2.8%. The material sequenced was peripheral blood. All receptors come from a woman older than 75 with active or convalescent COVID-19.

The CDR3 region is CASSLVLLAGASYNEQFF. The CDR3 DNA reads as TGTGCCAGCAGCTTGGTATTGCTAGCGGGGGCCTCCTACAATGAGCAGTTCTTC. This chain connects TRBV5-4 to TRBJ2-1; the match to TRBD2 covers 10 bases. The V gene's germline CDR1 is SGHNT and CDR2 YYREEE (reference sequence). This CDR3 has 18 amino acids. Losses at the gene ends were 0 bases for V and 0 bases for J; bases not matched to a gene: 6.

The rearrangement links TRBV6-1 to TRBJ2-5, with D perhaps TRBD2 (6 bases). Trimming stripped 4 bases from V and 3 bases from J, with 18 bases between. This CDR3 has 16 amino acids. Germline CDR1 MNHNS, CDR2 SASEGT. The CDR3 sequence is CASSGQWGVGKETQYF. Written as DNA, the CDR3 is TGTGCCAGCAGTGGACAGTGGGGGGTGGGGAAAGAGACCCAGTACTTC.

The genes are TRBV20-1 and TRBJ2-3; D call uncertain. The CDR3 sequence is 15 residues long. In germline, CDR1 is DFQATT, CDR2 SNEGSKA (reference sequence). Deletions cut 3 bases from V and 0 bases from J, with 13 bases between. CDR3: CSASNLDTSTDTQYF. The CDR3, as DNA: TGCAGTGCTAGTAACCTTGACACTAGCACAGATACGCAGTATTTT.

The chain is built from TRBV7-9 and TRBJ1-2; 12 bases align to TRBD1. The CDR3 consists of 17 residues. In germline, CDR1 is SEHNR, CDR2 FQNEAQ (reference sequence). Trimming at V came to 5 bases and at J to 0 bases, leaving 7 bases not matched to a gene. CDR3 residues: CASSARDRGRPNYGYTF. CDR3 nucleotide sequence: TGTGCCAGCAGCGCCCGGGACAGGGGGCGTCCTAACTATGGCTACACCTTC.

This chain connects TRBV18 to TRBJ2-7; 7 nucleotides agree with TRBD2. This CDR3 has 11 amino acids. The trim removed 3 bases at V and 11 bases at J, leaving 4 bases unmatched. In germline, CDR1 is KGHSH, CDR2 LQKENI. The CDR3 reads CASSPGGGKYF. DNA for the CDR3: TGTGCCAGCTCACCTGGGGGGGGGAAGTACTTC.

The chain uses TRBV19 and TRBJ1-4; 7 bases line up with TRBD1. Germline-derived CDR1 and CDR2 are LNHDA and SQIVND (reference sequence). There are 16 residues in the CDR3. Trimming at V came to 10 bases and at J to 4 bases, leaving 15 bases not matched to a gene. The CDR3 DNA reads TGTGCCACCAACGAATGGCCGGGACAGTTTAATGAAAAACTGTTTTTT. Translated: CATNEWPGQFNEKLFF.

As DNA, the CDR3 is TGTGCCAGCAGCCCCGGGGGTGGTAGATCTTTCTACTACGAGCAGTACTTC. Its translation is CASSPGGGRSFYYEQYF. The rearrangement links TRBV2 to TRBJ2-7; possible D gene TRBD2, 6 bases. V was trimmed by 6 bases and J by 3 bases, leaving 24 bases between them. The CDR3 spans 17 residues. CDR1 is SNHLY, CDR2 FYNNEI, per germline. Full variable domain (rest looked up from reference TRBV2 and TRBJ2-7): EPEVTQTPSHQVTQMGQEVILRCVPISNHLYFYWYRQILGQKVEFLVSFYNNEISEKSEIFDDQFSVERPDGSNFTLKIRSTKLEDSAMYFCASSPGGGRSFYYEQYFGPGTRLTVT.

The rearrangement joins TRBV9 to TRBJ1-1, with no clear D. The CDR3 is 16 residues long. CDR1 and CDR2 from the germline V gene are SGDLS and YYNGEE. The V and J ends lost 0 bases and 0 bases respectively, with 12 bases between them. The CDR3 is CASSVGGWEMNTEAFF. CDR3 coding DNA: TGTGCCAGCAGCGTAGGAGGTTGGGAGATGAACACTGAAGCTTTCTTT.

The chain carries TRBV19 and TRBJ2-7; D call uncertain. CDR1 LNHDA and CDR2 SQIVND come from the germline V gene (reference sequence). The CDR3 has 14 residues. The germline V and J ends were trimmed by 5 bases and 6 bases, with 17 bases remaining between them. The CDR3 spells CASSWAAGSLEQYF. The DNA for the CDR3 is TGTGCCAGTAGTTGGGCAGCTGGCTCCCTCGAGCAGTACTTC.

This clone has only a few counts. The chain recombines TRBV10-2 with TRBJ1-6; 7 nucleotides match TRBD1. This CDR3 has 15 residues. Germline CDR1 is WSHSY and CDR2 is SAAADI. With V trimmed by 6 bases and J by 4 bases, 6 bases remained unmatched. The CDR3 DNA sequence: TGCGCCAGCAGATCCGGACAGGAATATAATTCACCCCTCCACTTT. This codes for CASRSGQEYNSPLHF.

The chain links TRBV7-2 to TRBJ2-1; D might be TRBD2 (7 bases). The length of the CDR3 is 14 residues. V lost 7 bases to trimming and J lost 7 bases, with 17 bases between them. Germline lookup yields CDR1 SGHTA and CDR2 FQGNSA. The CDR3 is CASTLGGPGNEQFF. Here the CDR3 DNA reads TGTGCCAGCACCCTCGGGGGGCCGGGGAATGAGCAGTTCTTC. The variable domain in full, with the rest retrieved from reference TRBV7-2 and TRBJ2-1, is GAGVSQSPSNKVTEKGKDVELRCDPISGHTALYWYRQSLGQGLEFLIYFQGNSAPDKSGLPSDRFSAERTGGSVSTLTIQRTQQEDSAVYLCASTLGGPGNEQFFGPGTRLTVL.